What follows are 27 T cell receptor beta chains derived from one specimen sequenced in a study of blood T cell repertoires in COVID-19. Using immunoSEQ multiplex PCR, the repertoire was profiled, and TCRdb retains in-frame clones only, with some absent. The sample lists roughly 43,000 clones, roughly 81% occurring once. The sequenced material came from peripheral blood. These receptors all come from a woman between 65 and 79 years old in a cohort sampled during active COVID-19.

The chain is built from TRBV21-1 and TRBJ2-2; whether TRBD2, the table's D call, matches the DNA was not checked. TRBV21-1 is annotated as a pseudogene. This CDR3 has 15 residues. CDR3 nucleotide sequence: TGTGCCAGCGGTACGAGGGTGGGAGTCACCGGGGAGCTGTTTTTT. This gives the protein CASGTRVGVTGELFF.

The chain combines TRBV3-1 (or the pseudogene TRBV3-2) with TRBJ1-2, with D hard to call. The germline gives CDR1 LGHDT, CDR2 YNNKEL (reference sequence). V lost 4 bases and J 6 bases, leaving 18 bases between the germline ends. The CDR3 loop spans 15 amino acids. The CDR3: CASSPIGDGANGYTF. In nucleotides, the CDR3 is TGTGCCAGCAGCCCTATCGGGGATGGAGCGAATGGCTACACCTTC.

The CDR3 DNA is TGCGCCAGCAGTGTGGGACTAGCGGTTAATGAGCAGTTCTTC. Residues: CASSVGLAVNEQFF. The rearrangement joins TRBV10-2 to TRBJ2-1, with 11 bases identical to TRBD2. With 4 bases clipped from V and 7 bases from J, the junction kept 3 bases outside the gene matches. The CDR3 runs 14 residues. CDR1 WSHSY and CDR2 SAAADI come from the germline V gene.

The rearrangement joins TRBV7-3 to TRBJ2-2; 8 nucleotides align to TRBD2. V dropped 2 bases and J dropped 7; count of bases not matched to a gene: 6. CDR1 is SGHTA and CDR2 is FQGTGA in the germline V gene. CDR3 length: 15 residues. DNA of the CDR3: TGTGCCAGCAGCTTAGCCGGGAGGGCCATCGGGGAGCTGTTTTTT. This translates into CASSLAGRAIGELFF.

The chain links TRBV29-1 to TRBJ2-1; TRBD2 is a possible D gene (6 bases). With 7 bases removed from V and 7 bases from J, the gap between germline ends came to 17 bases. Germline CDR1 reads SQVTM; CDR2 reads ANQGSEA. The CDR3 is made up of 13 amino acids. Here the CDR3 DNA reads TGCAGCGGCCGGGACTTCGGAGGGAATGAGCAGTTCTTC. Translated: CSGRDFGGNEQFF.

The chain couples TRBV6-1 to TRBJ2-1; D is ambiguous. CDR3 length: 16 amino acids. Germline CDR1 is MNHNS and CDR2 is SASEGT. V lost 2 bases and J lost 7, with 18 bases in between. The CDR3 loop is CASSEQQLLMTNEQFF. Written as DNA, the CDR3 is TGTGCCAGCAGTGAACAGCAGCTCTTGATGACAAATGAGCAGTTCTTC.

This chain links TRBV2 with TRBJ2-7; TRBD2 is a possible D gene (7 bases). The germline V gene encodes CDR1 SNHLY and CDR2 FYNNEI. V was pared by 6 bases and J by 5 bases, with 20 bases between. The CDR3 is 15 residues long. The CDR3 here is CASRITGTGGHEQYF. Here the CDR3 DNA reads TGTGCCAGCAGGATAACCGGGACGGGGGGCCACGAGCAGTACTTC.

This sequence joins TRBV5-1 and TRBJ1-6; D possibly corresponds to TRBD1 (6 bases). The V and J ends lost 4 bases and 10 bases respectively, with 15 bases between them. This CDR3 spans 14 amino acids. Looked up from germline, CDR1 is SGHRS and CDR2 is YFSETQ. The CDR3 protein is CASSPEGVRSPLHF. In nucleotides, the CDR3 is TGCGCCAGCAGCCCCGAGGGGGTGAGGTCACCCCTCCACTTT.

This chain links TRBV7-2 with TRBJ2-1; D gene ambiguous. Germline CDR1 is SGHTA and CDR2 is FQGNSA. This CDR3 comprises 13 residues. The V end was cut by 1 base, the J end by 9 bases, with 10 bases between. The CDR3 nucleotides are TGTGCCAGCAGCTTAGATTCAGGTGGTGAGCAGTTCTTC. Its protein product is CASSLDSGGEQFF.

The CDR3 bases are TGTGCCAGCAGCCCGCCGACCACTAGCGGGAGGTACAATGAGCAGTTCTTC. This gives the protein CASSPPTTSGRYNEQFF. The rearrangement links TRBV9 to TRBJ2-1; 12 bases line up with TRBD2. Germline values: CDR1 SGDLS, CDR2 YYNGEE. Trimming removed 4 bases from V and 4 bases from J; junction bases left unmatched: 9. The CDR3 length is 17 residues.

The chain's CDR3 is CASLEGGSTDTQYF. Here the CDR3 DNA reads TGCGCCAGCCTGGAGGGAGGTAGCACAGATACGCAGTATTTT. The chain uses TRBV5-1 and TRBJ2-3; D is possibly TRBD2 (6 bases). Trimming stripped 7 bases from V and 0 bases from J, with 12 bases between. This CDR3 is built from 14 residues. The germline gives CDR1 SGHRS, CDR2 YFSETQ.

CDR3 bases: TGTGCCAGCAGTGATGCGGCCCAACCCTACGAGCAGTACTTC. It codes for CASSDAAQPYEQYF. The chain is built from TRBV2 and TRBJ2-7; D not resolved. Germline assignment: CDR1 SNHLY and CDR2 FYNNEI. Trimming took off 3 bases at V and 2 bases at J, with 11 bases between the two ends. This CDR3 spans 14 amino acids.

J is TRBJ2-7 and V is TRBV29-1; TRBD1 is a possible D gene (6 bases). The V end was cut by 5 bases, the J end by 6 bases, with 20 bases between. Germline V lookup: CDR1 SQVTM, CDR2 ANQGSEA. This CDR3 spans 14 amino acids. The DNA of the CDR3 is TGCAGCGTTACCCGAAGAAGGGGGTTGGGCGAGCAGTACTTC. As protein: CSVTRRRGLGEQYF.

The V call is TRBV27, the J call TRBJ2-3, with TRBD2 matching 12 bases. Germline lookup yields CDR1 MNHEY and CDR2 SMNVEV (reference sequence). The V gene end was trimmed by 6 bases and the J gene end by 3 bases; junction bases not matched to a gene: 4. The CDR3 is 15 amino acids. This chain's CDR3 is CASRSSGRGTDTQYF. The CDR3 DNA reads TGTGCCAGCAGGTCTAGCGGGAGGGGAACAGATACGCAGTATTTT.

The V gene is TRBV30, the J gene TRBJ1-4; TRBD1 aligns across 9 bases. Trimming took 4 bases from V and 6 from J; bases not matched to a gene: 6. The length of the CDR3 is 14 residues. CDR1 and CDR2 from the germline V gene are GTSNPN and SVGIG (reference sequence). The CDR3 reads CAWTRRDRDEKLFF. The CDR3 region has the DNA TGTGCCTGGACCCGACGGGACAGGGATGAAAAACTGTTTTTT.

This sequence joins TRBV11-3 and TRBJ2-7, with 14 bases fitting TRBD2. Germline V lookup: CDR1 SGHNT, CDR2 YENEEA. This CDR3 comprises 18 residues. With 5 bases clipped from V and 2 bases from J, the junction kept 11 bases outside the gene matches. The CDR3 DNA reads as TGTGCCAGCAGCAAGGGAGGACTAGCGGGAGGAGGGCCCTACGAGCAGTACTTC. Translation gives CASSKGGLAGGGPYEQYF.

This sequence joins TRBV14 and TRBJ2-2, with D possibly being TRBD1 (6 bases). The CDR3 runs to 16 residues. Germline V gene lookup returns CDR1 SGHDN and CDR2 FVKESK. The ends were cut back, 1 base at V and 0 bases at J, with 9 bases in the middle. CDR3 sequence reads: CASSQVGGANTGELFF. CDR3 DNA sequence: TGTGCCAGCAGCCAAGTTGGGGGCGCGAACACCGGGGAGCTGTTTTTT.

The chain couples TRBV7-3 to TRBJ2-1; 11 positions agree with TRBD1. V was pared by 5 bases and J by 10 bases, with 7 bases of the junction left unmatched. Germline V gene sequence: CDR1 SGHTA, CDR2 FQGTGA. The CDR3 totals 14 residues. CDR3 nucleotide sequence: TGTGCCAGCAGCCCGGGGACAGGGGGGAGGGAGCAGTTCTTC. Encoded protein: CASSPGTGGREQFF.

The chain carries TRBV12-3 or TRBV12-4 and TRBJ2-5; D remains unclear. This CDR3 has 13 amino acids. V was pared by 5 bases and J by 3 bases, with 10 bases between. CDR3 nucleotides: TGTGCCAGCAGTCGTGAGCTCGAAGAGACCCAGTACTTC. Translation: CASSRELEETQYF.

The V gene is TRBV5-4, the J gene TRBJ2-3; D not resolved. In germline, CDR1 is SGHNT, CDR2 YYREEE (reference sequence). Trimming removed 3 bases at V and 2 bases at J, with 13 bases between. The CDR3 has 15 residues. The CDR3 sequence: CASSSLSRVTDTQYF. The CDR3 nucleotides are TGTGCCAGCAGCTCTCTTTCCCGGGTCACAGATACGCAGTATTTT.

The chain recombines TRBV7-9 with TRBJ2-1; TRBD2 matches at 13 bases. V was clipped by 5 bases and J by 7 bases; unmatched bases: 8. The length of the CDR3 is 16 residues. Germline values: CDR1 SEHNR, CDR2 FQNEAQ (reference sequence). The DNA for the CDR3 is TGTGCCAGCAGCGGGCCGGGACTAGCGGGATTGAATGAGCAGTTCTTC. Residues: CASSGPGLAGLNEQFF.

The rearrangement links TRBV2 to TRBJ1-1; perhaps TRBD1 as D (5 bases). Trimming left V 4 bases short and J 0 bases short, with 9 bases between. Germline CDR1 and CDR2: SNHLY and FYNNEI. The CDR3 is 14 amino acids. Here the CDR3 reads CASSAMTVNTEAFF. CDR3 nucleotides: TGTGCCAGCAGTGCAATGACAGTGAACACTGAAGCTTTCTTT.

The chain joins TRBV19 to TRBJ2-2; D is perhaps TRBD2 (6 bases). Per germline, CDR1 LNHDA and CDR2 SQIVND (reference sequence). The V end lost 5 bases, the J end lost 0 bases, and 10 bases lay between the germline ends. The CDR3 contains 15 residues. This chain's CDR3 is CASSASETNTGELFF. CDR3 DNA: TGTGCCAGTAGTGCTAGCGAGACGAACACCGGGGAGCTGTTTTTT.

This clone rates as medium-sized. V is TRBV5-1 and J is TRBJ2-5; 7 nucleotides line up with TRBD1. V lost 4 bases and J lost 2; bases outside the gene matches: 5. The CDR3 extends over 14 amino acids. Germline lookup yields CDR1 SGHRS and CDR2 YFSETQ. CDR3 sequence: CASSPGQAQETQYF. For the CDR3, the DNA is TGCGCCAGCAGCCCAGGACAGGCACAAGAGACCCAGTACTTC.

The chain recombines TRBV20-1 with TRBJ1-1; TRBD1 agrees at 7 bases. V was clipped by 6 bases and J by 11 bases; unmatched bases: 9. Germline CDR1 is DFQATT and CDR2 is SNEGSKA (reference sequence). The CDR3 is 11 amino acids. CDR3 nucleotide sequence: TGCAGTGCGGACCCGACAGGGTTTGCTTTCTTT. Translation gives CSADPTGFAFF.

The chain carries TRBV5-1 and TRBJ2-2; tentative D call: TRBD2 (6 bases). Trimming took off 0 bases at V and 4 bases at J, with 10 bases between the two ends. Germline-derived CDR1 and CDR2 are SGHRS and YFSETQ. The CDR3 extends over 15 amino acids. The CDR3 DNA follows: TGCGCCAGCAGCTTGGTTTCCGGGAGCACCGGGGAGCTGTTTTTT. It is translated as CASSLVSGSTGELFF.

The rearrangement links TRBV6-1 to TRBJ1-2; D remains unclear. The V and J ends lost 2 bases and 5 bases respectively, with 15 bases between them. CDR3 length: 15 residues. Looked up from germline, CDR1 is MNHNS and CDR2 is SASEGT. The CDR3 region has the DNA TGTGCCAGCAGTGAACTCCAGGTTGCCGCGTATGGCTACACCTTC. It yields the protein CASSELQVAAYGYTF.